This TCR beta chain was sequenced during a study of T-cell reconstitution after alpha-beta-depleted transplantation in children. This clonotype was seen many times. Unique molecular identifiers tagged the TCRbeta library. TCRdb processed the PCR reads anew with MiXCR; each CDR3 protein has one entry. The data contain about 640,000 distinct CDR3 sequences, 16% of them singletons. The CDR3 has 12 residues. Trimming left V 3 bases short and J 2 bases short, with 5 bases between. Germline V gives CDR1 SQVTM, CDR2 ANQGSEA. The chain carries TRBV29-1 and TRBJ2-1; D unclear. This receptor was obtained from a human donor who donated a stem cell graft to a child with acute myeloid leukemia. This specimen consisted of PBMCs from the stem cell graft donor, obtained from the stem cell graft. The CDR3, as DNA: TGCAGCGTTGAGCAGCCCTACAATGAGCAGTTCTTC. It codes for CSVEQPYNEQFF.